The 19 T cell receptor beta chains listed next were all sequenced from one sample in a study of blood T cells in healthy people across ages. Primed by a sample-barcoded 5' primer and a J-beta primer mix, a second PCR proceeded for 7 to 11 cycles. TCRdb used MiXCR to reprocess the 5' RACE reads, holding one entry per CDR3 protein. The table includes fewer than 700,000 distinct CDR3 sequences, under 55% detected once. Sequenced material: blood. Receptors were obtained from an elderly man in good health.

In this sample, this clonotype turned up a few times. The rearrangement joins TRBV7-2 to TRBJ2-7; either TRBD1 or TRBD2 may fit D (5 bases each). The germline V gene encodes CDR1 SGHTA and CDR2 FQGNSA. The CDR3 length is 14 residues. V was pared by 2 bases and J by 6 bases, with 14 bases between. The CDR3 is CASSLRWGTSEQYF. The CDR3 DNA reads as TGTGCCAGCAGCTTAAGGTGGGGGACCAGCGAGCAGTACTTC.

This chain links TRBV11-2 with TRBJ2-3; D unresolved. The length of the CDR3 is 15 residues. CDR1 SGHAT and CDR2 FQNNGV come from the germline V gene. Trimming took off 5 bases at V and 0 bases at J, with 12 bases between the two ends. CDR3 residues: CASSESGSSTDTQYF. CDR3 bases: TGTGCCAGCAGCGAAAGTGGCTCGAGCACAGATACGCAGTATTTT.

The rearrangement uses TRBV20-1 and TRBJ2-1, with D perhaps TRBD1 (7 bases). Trimming left V 5 bases short and J 4 bases short, with 18 bases between. From germline, CDR1 is DFQATT and CDR2 SNEGSKA (reference sequence). This CDR3 is built from 15 residues. CDR3 loop: CSAPTAGQIYNEQFF. The CDR3 DNA sequence: TGCAGTGCTCCAACCGCGGGACAGATATACAATGAGCAGTTCTTC.

A word on this clonotype: With a much larger clone just one base away, this may be a read error. The V call is TRBV7-9, the J call TRBJ1-2, with D maybe TRBD1 (6 bases). Germline V lookup: CDR1 SEHNR, CDR2 FQNEAQ (reference sequence). With 6 bases removed from V and 6 bases from J, the gap between germline ends came to 23 bases. The CDR3 runs to 16 residues. This chain's CDR3 is CASRDDWAIGTHGYTF. The CDR3, as DNA: TGTGCCAGCAGGGATGACTGGGCGATAGGGACACATGGCTACACCTTC.

Only a few counts were recorded for this clonotype. Being one base from a much bigger clone, this may be a read error. The rearrangement joins TRBV6-5 to TRBJ2-5; unclear D gene. CDR3 size: 12 residues. V was trimmed by 4 bases and J by 11 bases, leaving 14 bases between them. Germline V lookup: CDR1 MNHEY, CDR2 SVGAGI. This chain's CDR3 is CASSSITDEQYF. In DNA form, the CDR3 reads TGTGCCAGCAGTTCAATCACCGATGAGCAGTACTTC.

The chain recombines TRBV27 with TRBJ2-4; D could derive from TRBD1 or TRBD2 (6 bases each). This CDR3 region has 17 residues. Per the germline V gene, CDR1 is MNHEY and CDR2 is SMNVEV (reference sequence). Trimming took off 3 bases at V and 5 bases at J, with 20 bases between the two ends. The CDR3 nucleotides read TGTGCCAGCAGTTTGGGCTGGGGGCAGGGAGGCCAAAACATTCAGTACTTC. It encodes CASSLGWGQGGQNIQYF.

CDR3 protein: CSVDVNRSGGFYGYTF. As DNA, the CDR3 is TGCAGCGTTGATGTTAATAGGTCAGGGGGCTTCTATGGCTACACCTTC. The V and J genes are TRBV29-1 and TRBJ1-2; 8 nucleotides agree with TRBD1. Losses at the gene ends were 3 bases for V and 4 bases for J; bases not matched to a gene: 13. This CDR3 has 16 residues. CDR1 and CDR2 (germline): SQVTM, ANQGSEA. The full variable domain, in which reference TRBV29-1 and TRBJ1-2 provide the parts outside the CDR3, is SAVISQKPSRDICQRGTSLTIQCQVDSQVTMMFWYRQQPGQSLTLIATANQGSEATYESGFVIDKFPISRPNLTFSTLTVSNMSPEDSSIYLCSVDVNRSGGFYGYTFGSGTRLTVV.

This clonotype was detected a few times. This chain connects TRBV29-1 to TRBJ2-7; 7 bases are shared with TRBD1. The CDR3 covers 14 residues. Germline lookup yields CDR1 SQVTM and CDR2 ANQGSEA. The junction had 10 bases not matched to a gene; V was cut back by 4 bases and J by 4 bases. The CDR3 protein is CSVGAGPTGYEQYF. As DNA, the CDR3 is TGCAGCGTTGGGGCAGGCCCGACAGGGTACGAGCAGTACTTC.

This clonotype was picked up many times. The rearrangement uses TRBV24-1 and TRBJ2-1; tentatively, D is TRBD1 (6 bases). V was cut by 7 bases and J by 4 bases, with 10 bases left in between. In germline, CDR1 is KGHDR, CDR2 SFDVKD. The CDR3 covers 13 residues. DNA of the CDR3: TGTGCCACCAGGGACAGTAGTTACAATGAGCAGTTCTTC. This gives the protein CATRDSSYNEQFF.

There are a few counts of this clonotype. The chain employs TRBV7-9 and TRBJ1-5, with TRBD1 as a possible D gene (6 bases). CDR3 length equals 17 residues. Per the germline V gene, CDR1 is SEHNR and CDR2 is FQNEAQ (reference sequence). V shed 1 base and J shed 5 bases, with 18 bases lying between them. The CDR3: CASSLGFQTGLDQPQHF. The CDR3 DNA reads TGTGCCAGCAGCTTAGGATTCCAAACAGGGTTGGATCAGCCCCAGCATTTT.

A few counts support this clonotype. V gene TRBV29-1 combines with J gene TRBJ2-1; D remains unclear. Between the trimmed V and J ends, which lost 4 bases and 2 bases, there was a span of 12 bases. The germline V gene encodes CDR1 SQVTM and CDR2 ANQGSEA. This CDR3 contains 14 residues. The CDR3 DNA is TGCAGCGTTGTGCGGAGCCCGGCCTACAATGAGCAGTTCTTC. This gives the protein CSVVRSPAYNEQFF.

This chain links TRBV27 with TRBJ2-7; 10 bases map to TRBD1. CDR3 length: 15 amino acids. The ends lost 5 bases at V and 3 bases at J; junction bases unmatched: 7. The germline gives CDR1 MNHEY, CDR2 SMNVEV (reference sequence). CDR3 nucleotide sequence: TGTGCCAGCAGTCCCCGACAGGGGGCGGGCTACGAGCAGTACTTC. Translation gives CASSPRQGAGYEQYF.

The chain carries TRBV30 and TRBJ2-3; no clear D. Germline assignment: CDR1 GTSNPN and CDR2 SVGIG (reference sequence). The CDR3 has 14 amino acids. V gave up 4 bases and J gave up 0 bases, with 11 bases separating them. The CDR3 DNA sequence: TGTGCCTGGAAAATATCGCTTAGCACAGATACGCAGTATTTT. Translating gives CAWKISLSTDTQYF. The full variable domain, completed using reference TRBV30 and TRBJ2-3, is SQTIHQWPATLVQPVGSPLSLECTVEGTSNPNLYWYRQAAGRGLQLLFYSVGIGQISSEVPQNLSASRPQDRQFILSSKKLLLSDSGFYLCAWKISLSTDTQYFGPGTRLTVL.

This clonotype was counted at least ten times. The DNA of the CDR3 is TGTGCCAGCAGTTACTCCCAGGCTAGCGGGAGTAGTGAGCAGTACTTC. Its protein is CASSYSQASGSSEQYF. The gene calls are TRBV6-5 and TRBJ2-7, with 10 positions matching TRBD2. This CDR3 is 16 amino acids long. Germline V gene lookup returns CDR1 MNHEY and CDR2 SVGAGI. Trimming removed 0 bases from V and 7 bases from J; junction bases left unmatched: 9.

This chain links TRBV12-3 or TRBV12-4 with TRBJ1-5; perhaps TRBD1 as D (6 bases). CDR3 length: 14 amino acids. The germline V and J ends were trimmed by 2 bases and 6 bases, with 11 bases remaining between them. As DNA, the CDR3 is TGTGCCAGCAGTTTATGGACAGATGGTCAGCCCCAGCATTTT. Translation: CASSLWTDGQPQHF.

In this sample, this clonotype turned up a few times. The V and J genes are TRBV20-1 and TRBJ1-2, with 10 bases lining up with TRBD1. The CDR3 totals 14 residues. The V segment lost 8 bases and the J segment 6 bases; nucleotides outside the gene matches: 12. Germline loops: CDR1 DFQATT, CDR2 SNEGSKA (reference sequence). The CDR3 DNA reads as TGCAGTCCCTACCACAGACAGGGGGCAGATGGCTACACCTTC. It is translated as CSPYHRQGADGYTF.

The rearrangement uses TRBV25-1 and TRBJ2-3, with TRBD2 as a possible D gene (5 bases). The ends were cut back, 1 base at V and 3 bases at J, with 11 bases in the middle. The germline gives CDR1 MGHDK, CDR2 SYGVNS. The CDR3 runs 15 residues. CDR3 DNA sequence: TGTGCCAGCAGTGAATCCCCACCGGGGACAGATACGCAGTATTTT. Amino acid sequence: CASSESPPGTDTQYF.

This clonotype was observed a handful of times. This chain links TRBV7-2 with TRBJ2-3; D uncertain. V dropped 5 bases and J dropped 0 bases, with 15 bases sitting between them. The germline V gene encodes CDR1 SGHTA and CDR2 FQGNSA. This CDR3 is built from 16 residues. The CDR3 region is CASSQVGISSTDTQYF. CDR3 nucleotide sequence: TGTGCCAGCAGCCAGGTGGGCATCTCTAGCACAGATACGCAGTATTTT. The full variable domain, completed using reference TRBV7-2 and TRBJ2-3, is GAGVSQSPSNKVTEKGKDVELRCDPISGHTALYWYRQSLGQGLEFLIYFQGNSAPDKSGLPSDRFSAERTGGSVSTLTIQRTQQEDSAVYLCASSQVGISSTDTQYFGPGTRLTVL.

There are a few counts of this clonotype. The chain uses TRBV7-2 and TRBJ1-4, with 9 bases matching TRBD1. V lost 6 bases and J lost 8; bases outside the gene matches: 10. The germline V gene encodes CDR1 SGHTA and CDR2 FQGNSA. There are 15 residues in the CDR3. The CDR3 DNA sequence: TGTGCCAGCAGAGATAACAGGGGGCAAGACGAAAAACTGTTTTTT. This gives the protein CASRDNRGQDEKLFF.